The source of this T cell receptor (beta chain) is a study of blood T cell repertoires in COVID-19. Study at large: Sites in the United States, Italy and Spain provided acute and convalescent COVID-19 samples.

Trimming removed 6 bases from V and 6 bases from J, with 11 bases in between. Germline V CDR1 and CDR2: WNHNN, SYGVQD (reference sequence). The CDR3 length is 12 residues. Method: immunoSEQ multiplex PCR; TCRdb's copy keeps in-frame clones and lacks some. This sample has about 34,000 clones, with approximately 90% found just once. Sequencing was done on a sample of peripheral blood. This clonotype was obtained from a man aged 60 to 75 with active or convalescent COVID-19. The chain couples TRBV10-1 to TRBJ1-1, with a tentative D call TRBD1 (5 bases). For the CDR3, the DNA is TGCGCCAGCAGCCGCGGGACGGCTGAAGCTTTCTTT. Translation: CASSRGTAEAFF.